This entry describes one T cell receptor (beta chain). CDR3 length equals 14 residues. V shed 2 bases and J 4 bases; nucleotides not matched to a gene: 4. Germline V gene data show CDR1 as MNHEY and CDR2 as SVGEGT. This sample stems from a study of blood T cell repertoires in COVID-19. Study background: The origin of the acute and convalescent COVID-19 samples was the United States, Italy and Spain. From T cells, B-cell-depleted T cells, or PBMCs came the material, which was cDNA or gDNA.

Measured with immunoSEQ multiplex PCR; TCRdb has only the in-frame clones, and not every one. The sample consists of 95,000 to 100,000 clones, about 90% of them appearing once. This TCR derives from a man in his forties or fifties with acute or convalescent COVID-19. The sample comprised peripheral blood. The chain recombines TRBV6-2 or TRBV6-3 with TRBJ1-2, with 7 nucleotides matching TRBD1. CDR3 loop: CASSYVQGVYGYTF. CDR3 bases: TGTGCCAGCAGTTACGTCCAGGGGGTCTATGGCTACACCTTC.